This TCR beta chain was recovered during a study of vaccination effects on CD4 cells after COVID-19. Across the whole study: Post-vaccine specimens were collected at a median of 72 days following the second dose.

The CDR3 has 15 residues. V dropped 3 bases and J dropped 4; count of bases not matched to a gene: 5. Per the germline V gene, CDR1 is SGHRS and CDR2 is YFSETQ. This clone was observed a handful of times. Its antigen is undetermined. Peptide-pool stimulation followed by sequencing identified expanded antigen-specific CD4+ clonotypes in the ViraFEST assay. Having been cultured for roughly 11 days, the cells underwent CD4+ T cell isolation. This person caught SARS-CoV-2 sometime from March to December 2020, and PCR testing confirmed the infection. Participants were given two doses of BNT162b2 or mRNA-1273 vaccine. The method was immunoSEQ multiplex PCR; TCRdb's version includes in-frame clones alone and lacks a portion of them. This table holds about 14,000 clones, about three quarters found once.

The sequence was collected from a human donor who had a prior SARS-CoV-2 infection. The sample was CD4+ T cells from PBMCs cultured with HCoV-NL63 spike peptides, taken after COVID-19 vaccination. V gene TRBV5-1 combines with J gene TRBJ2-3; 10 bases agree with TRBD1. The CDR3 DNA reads TGCGCCAGCAGCTCCGGGACAGGGGACGCAGATACGCAGTATTTT. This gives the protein CASSSGTGDADTQYF.